Below are 9 T cell receptor beta chains sequenced from a single sample in a study of T-cell reconstitution after alpha-beta-depleted transplantation in children. Preparation of the TCRbeta library used unique molecular identifiers. TCRdb re-called the PCR reads with MiXCR, one entry per CDR3 protein. The data contain some 280,000 distinct CDR3 sequences, 9.9% of them singletons. The sequencing used PBMCs from the stem cell graft donor, collected from the stem cell graft. The receptors were gathered from a human donor who donated a stem cell graft to a child with SCID.

The rearrangement joins TRBV29-1 to TRBJ2-1; TRBD1 or TRBD2 may be the D gene (5 bases each). V was clipped by 3 bases and J by 1 base, with 7 bases between them. This CDR3 is 13 amino acids long. Germline values: CDR1 SQVTM, CDR2 ANQGSEA. The CDR3 coding sequence is TGCAGCGTTGAGTGGGGGTCCTACAATGAGCAGTTCTTC. Protein: CSVEWGSYNEQFF.

This sequence joins TRBV7-9 and TRBJ2-1, with 9 bases fitting TRBD1. After removal of 0 bases from V and 4 bases from J, the junction contained 4 bases not matched to a gene. The CDR3 loop spans 16 amino acids. Germline values: CDR1 SEHNR, CDR2 FQNEAQ (reference sequence). The CDR3 region has the DNA TGTGCCAGCAGCTTAGCCGGGACAGGGCTTTACAATGAGCAGTTCTTC. Its translation: CASSLAGTGLYNEQFF.

V is TRBV20-1 and J is TRBJ2-5; TRBD1 matches 9 bases. CDR3 length: 15 amino acids. Losses at the gene ends were 6 bases for V and 4 bases for J; bases not matched to a gene: 12. Germline CDR1 is DFQATT and CDR2 is SNEGSKA (reference sequence). Here the CDR3 reads CSAITLTGGAETQYF. CDR3 in DNA: TGCAGTGCCATCACTCTTACAGGGGGCGCAGAGACCCAGTACTTC.

This clonotype was counted between two and nine times. The chain couples TRBV29-1 to TRBJ2-2; the D is unclear. This CDR3 is 15 amino acids long. The V end lost 6 bases, the J end lost 0 bases, and 14 bases lay between the germline ends. Germline CDR1 reads SQVTM; CDR2 reads ANQGSEA. The CDR3 loop reads CSVPHSHANTGELFF. CDR3 nucleotides: TGCAGCGTCCCCCATTCCCACGCGAACACCGGGGAGCTGTTTTTT.

There are a few counts of this clonotype. The chain couples TRBV3-1 to TRBJ2-7, with 7 bases identical to TRBD2. V shed 4 bases and J 1 base; nucleotides not matched to a gene: 7. This CDR3 comprises 15 residues. Germline V gene data show CDR1 as LGHDT and CDR2 as YNNKEL (reference sequence). Here the CDR3 DNA reads TGTGCCAGCAGCCCGGTCAGCGGGGCGTCCTACGAGCAGTACTTC. Its protein is CASSPVSGASYEQYF.

The chain recombines TRBV11-2 with TRBJ2-3; TRBD2 might be the D (6 bases). Deletions cut 4 bases from V and 6 bases from J, with 14 bases between. CDR1 is SGHAT and CDR2 is FQNNGV in the germline V gene. This CDR3 comprises 14 residues. The DNA of the CDR3 is TGTGCCAGCAGCTCTCAACTAGCTAGGGATACGCAGTATTTT. Protein: CASSSQLARDTQYF.

In the case of this clonotype: The junction departs from the called germline gene at one end, perhaps through a read error. The rearrangement links TRBV3-1 to TRBJ2-7; D is tentatively TRBD1 or TRBD2 (5 bases each). This CDR3 comprises 13 residues. The germline V gene encodes CDR1 LGHDT and CDR2 YNNKEL (reference sequence). CDR3 amino acids: CASTTNGGYVQYF. CDR3 nucleotides: TGTGCCAGCACCACGAATGGGGGTTACGTGCAGTACTTC.

At least ten counts were recorded for this clonotype. This rearrangement joins TRBV6-5 to TRBJ2-1; no definite D call. V was clipped by 5 bases and J by 4 bases, with 3 bases between them. Per the germline V gene, CDR1 is MNHEY and CDR2 is SVGAGI. CDR3 size: 11 residues. The CDR3, as DNA: TGTGCCAGCAGTAAATACAATGAGCAGTTCTTC. Encoded protein: CASSKYNEQFF.

This clonotype was counted between two and nine times. The gene calls are TRBV20-1 and TRBJ2-3; maybe TRBD1 (6 bases). Trimming took 0 bases from V and 2 from J, leaving 12 bases between them. Germline lookup yields CDR1 DFQATT and CDR2 SNEGSKA (reference sequence). The CDR3 has 15 amino acids. This CDR3 is CSARDPDSFTDTQYF. As DNA, the CDR3 is TGCAGTGCTAGAGACCCGGACAGCTTCACAGATACGCAGTATTTT.